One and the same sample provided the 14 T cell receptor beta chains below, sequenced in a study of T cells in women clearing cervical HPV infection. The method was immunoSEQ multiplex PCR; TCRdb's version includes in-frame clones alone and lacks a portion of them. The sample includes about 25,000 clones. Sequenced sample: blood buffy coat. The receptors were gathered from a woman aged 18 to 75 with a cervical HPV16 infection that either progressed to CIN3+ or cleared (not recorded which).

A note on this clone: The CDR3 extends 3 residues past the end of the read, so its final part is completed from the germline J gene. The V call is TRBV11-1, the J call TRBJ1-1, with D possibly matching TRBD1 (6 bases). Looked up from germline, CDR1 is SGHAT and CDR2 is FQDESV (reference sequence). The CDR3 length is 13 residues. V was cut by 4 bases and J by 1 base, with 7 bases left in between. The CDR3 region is CASSSDRNTEAFF. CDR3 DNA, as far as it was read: TGTGCCAGCAGCTCGGACAGGAACACTGAA.

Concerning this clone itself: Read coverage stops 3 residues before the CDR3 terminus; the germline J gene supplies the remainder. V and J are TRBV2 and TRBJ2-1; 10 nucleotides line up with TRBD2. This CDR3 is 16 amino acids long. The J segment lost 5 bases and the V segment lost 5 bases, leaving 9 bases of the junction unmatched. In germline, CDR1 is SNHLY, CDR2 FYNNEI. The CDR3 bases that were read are TGTGCCAGCAGTCCAAGGACTAGCGGTCCACACAATGAG. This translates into CASSPRTSGPHNE. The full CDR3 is CASSPRTSGPHNEQFF.

This CDR3 is CASSSRVSGANVLTF. The CDR3 DNA, read in part, is TGTGCCAGCAGCTCCAGGGTATCTGGGGCCAACGTC. The rearrangement links TRBV5-6 to TRBJ2-6; D is possibly TRBD1 (5 bases). The sequence runs out 3 residues before the end of the CDR3; the remainder is reconstructed from the germline J gene. The ends were cut back, 3 bases at V and 1 base at J, with 8 bases in the middle. The CDR3 is 15 amino acids. Germline V gene data show CDR1 as SGHDT and CDR2 as YYEEEE.

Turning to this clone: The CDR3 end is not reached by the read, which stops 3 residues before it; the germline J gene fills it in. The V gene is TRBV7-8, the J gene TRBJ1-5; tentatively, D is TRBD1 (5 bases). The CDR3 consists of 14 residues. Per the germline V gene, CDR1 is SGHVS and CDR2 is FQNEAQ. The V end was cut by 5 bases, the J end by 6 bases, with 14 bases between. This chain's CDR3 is CASSHGGGGQPQHF. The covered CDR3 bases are TGTGCCAGCAGCCACGGGGGGGGTGGTCAGCCC.

CDR3 sequence: CASKAGRETQYF. The covered CDR3 bases are TGTGCCAGCAAAGCAGGGAGAGAGACG. The J gene is TRBJ2-3, the V gene TRBV2; D may be TRBD1 or TRBD2 (5 bases each). Coverage ceases 3 residues before the CDR3 finishes, and the germline J gene fills in the end. This CDR3 region has 12 residues. Germline values: CDR1 SNHLY, CDR2 FYNNEI.

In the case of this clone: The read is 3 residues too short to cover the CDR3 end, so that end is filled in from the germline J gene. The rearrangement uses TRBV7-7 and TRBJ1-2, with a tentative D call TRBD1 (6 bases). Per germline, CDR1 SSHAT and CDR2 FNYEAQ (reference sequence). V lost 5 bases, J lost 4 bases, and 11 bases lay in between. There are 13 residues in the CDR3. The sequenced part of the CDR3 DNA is TGTGCCAGCAGCCCGGACAGCTCCTATGGC. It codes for CASSPDSSYG. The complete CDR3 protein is CASSPDSSYGYTF.

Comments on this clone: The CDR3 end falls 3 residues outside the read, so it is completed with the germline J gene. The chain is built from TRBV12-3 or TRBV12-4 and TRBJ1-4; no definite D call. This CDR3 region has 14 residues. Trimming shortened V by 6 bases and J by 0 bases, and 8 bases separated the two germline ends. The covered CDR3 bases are TGTGCCAGCAGATCCCTTGCAACTAATGAAAAA. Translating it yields CASRSLATNEK. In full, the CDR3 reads CASRSLATNEKLFF.

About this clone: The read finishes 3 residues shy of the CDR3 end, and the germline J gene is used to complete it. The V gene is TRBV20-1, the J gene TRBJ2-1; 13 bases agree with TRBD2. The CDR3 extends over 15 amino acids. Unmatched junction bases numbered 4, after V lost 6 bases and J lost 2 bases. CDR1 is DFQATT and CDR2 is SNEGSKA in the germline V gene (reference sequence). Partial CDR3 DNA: TGCAGTGCCGCGACTAGCGGGAGGACCTACAATGAG. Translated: CSAATSGRTYNE. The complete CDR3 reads CSAATSGRTYNEQFF.

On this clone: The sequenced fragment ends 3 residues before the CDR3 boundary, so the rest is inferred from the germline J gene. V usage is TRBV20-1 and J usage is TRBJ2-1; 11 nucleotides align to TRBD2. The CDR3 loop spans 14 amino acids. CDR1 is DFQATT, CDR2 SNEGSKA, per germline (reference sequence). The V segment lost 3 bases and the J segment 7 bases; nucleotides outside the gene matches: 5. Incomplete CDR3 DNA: TGCAGTGCTAGTAGCGGGGGGGCCTTGAATGAG. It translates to CSASSGGALNE. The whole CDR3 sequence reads CSASSGGALNEQFF.

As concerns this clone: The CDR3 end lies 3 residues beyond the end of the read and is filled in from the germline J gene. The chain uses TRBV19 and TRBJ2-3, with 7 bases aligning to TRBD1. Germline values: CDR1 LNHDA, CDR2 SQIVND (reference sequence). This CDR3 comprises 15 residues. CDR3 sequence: CASSIIGDRNQPQYF. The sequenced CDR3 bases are TGTGCCAGTAGTATAATCGGGGACAGAAATCAGCCG.

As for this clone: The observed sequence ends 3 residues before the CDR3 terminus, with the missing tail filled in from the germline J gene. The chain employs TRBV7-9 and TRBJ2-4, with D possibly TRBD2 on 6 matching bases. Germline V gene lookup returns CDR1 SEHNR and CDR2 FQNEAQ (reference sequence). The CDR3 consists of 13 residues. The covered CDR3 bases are TGTGCCAGCGCAGGAGGGGTCAACTATGGT. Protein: CASAGGVNYG. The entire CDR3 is CASAGGVNYGQYF.

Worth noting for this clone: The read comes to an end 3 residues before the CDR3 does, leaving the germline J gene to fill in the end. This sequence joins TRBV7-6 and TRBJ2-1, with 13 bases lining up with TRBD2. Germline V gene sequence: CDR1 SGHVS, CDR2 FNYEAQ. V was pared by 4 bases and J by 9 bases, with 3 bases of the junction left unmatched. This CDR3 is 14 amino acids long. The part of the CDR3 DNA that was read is TGTGCCAGCAGCTACACTAGCGGGAGGGGTGAG. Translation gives CASSYTSGRGE. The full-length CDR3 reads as CASSYTSGRGEQFF.

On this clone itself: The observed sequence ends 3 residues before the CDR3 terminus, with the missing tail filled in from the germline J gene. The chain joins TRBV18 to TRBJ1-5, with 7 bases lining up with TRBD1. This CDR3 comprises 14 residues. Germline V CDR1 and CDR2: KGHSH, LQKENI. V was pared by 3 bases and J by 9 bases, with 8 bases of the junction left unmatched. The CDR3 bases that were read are TGTGCCAGCTCACCCCGACAGGGAGGGTTGCCC. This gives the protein CASSPRQGGLP. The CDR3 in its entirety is CASSPRQGGLPQHF. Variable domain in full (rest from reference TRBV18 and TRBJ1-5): NAGVMQNPRHLVRRRGQEARLRCSPMKGHSHVYWYRQLPEEGLKFMVYLQKENIIDESGMPKERFSAEFPKEGPSILRIQQVVRGDSAAYFCASSPRQGGLPQHFGDGTRLSIL.

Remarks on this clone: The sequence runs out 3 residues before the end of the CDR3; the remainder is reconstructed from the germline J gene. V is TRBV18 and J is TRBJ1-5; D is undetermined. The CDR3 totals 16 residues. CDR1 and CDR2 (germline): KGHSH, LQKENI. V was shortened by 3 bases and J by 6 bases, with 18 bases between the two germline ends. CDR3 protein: CASSPSTSLAGQPQHF. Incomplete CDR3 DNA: TGTGCCAGCTCACCGTCCACTTCTTTAGCGGGTCAGCCC. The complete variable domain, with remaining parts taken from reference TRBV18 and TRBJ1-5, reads NAGVMQNPRHLVRRRGQEARLRCSPMKGHSHVYWYRQLPEEGLKFMVYLQKENIIDESGMPKERFSAEFPKEGPSILRIQQVVRGDSAAYFCASSPSTSLAGQPQHFGDGTRLSIL.